This TCR beta chain was sequenced in a study of blood T cell repertoires in COVID-19. The repertoire was sequenced with immunoSEQ multiplex PCR; TCRdb's copy has only in-frame clones and lacks some. The table has a few hundred thousand clones, 85% to 90% seen once. Germline lookup yields CDR1 SEHNR and CDR2 FQNEAQ (reference sequence). The CDR3 has 14 residues. V trimming: 2 bases; J trimming: 4 bases; junction bases outside the gene matches: 4. Sequences were obtained from PBMCs or T cells enriched from blood (not recorded which). The J gene is TRBJ2-7, the V gene TRBV7-9; TRBD2 agrees at 8 bases. The receptor's source is a woman in her late teens or twenties who had recovered from COVID-19. Here the CDR3 reads CASSLLRGAYEQYF. The CDR3 DNA follows: TGTGCCAGCAGCTTATTGCGGGGGGCTTACGAGCAGTACTTC.